These 27 T cell receptor beta chains were sequenced from one sample in a study of T cells in Graves' hyperthyroidism and ophthalmopathy. The source material, RNA transcripts, was used to amplify TCR beta CDR3 regions. Using the HTBI primer set, a first-round RT-PCR was run on the TCR CDR3. TCRdb reprocessed the multiplex PCR reads via MiXCR and lists one record per CDR3 protein. Here the sample spans some 700,000 distinct CDR3 sequences, roughly 17% being singletons. The sequenced sample consisted of blood. Receptor source: a man over 45 with Graves' hyperthyroidism.

This sequence joins TRBV20-1 and TRBJ2-5, with TRBD2 identical over 9 bases. The CDR3 runs 14 residues. Germline assignment: CDR1 DFQATT and CDR2 SNEGSKA (reference sequence). V shed 6 bases and J 7 bases; nucleotides not matched to a gene: 12. The CDR3 here is CSAFPGLAIATQYF. The CDR3 DNA is TGCAGTGCGTTTCCGGGACTAGCTATTGCGACCCAGTACTTC.

In its sample, this clonotype was seen once. The rearrangement joins TRBV2 to TRBJ2-3; 13 bases fit TRBD2. CDR3 size: 15 residues. Germline values: CDR1 SNHLY, CDR2 FYNNEI. Germline trimming cut 7 bases from V and 5 bases from J; bases unmatched to any gene: 6. CDR3 loop: CASIGLAGERDTQYF. In DNA form, the CDR3 reads TGTGCCAGCATTGGACTAGCGGGAGAAAGAGATACGCAGTATTTT.

Points on this clonotype: As the CDR3 is not closed by the conserved phenylalanine or tryptophan, this likely results from a read error. The CDR3 bases are TGTGCCAGCAGTTTAGTAGGGACCACCTACAATGAGCAGTTCCTC. Amino acid sequence: CASSLVGTTYNEQFL. The chain is built from TRBV27 and TRBJ2-1; perhaps D is TRBD1 or TRBD2 (5 bases each). From germline, CDR1 is MNHEY and CDR2 SMNVEV (reference sequence). The germline V and J ends were trimmed by 2 bases and 2 bases, with 10 bases remaining between them. CDR3 size: 15 residues.

This clonotype was picked up a small number of times. This chain links TRBV7-9 with TRBJ1-5, with 8 bases identical to TRBD1. Germline trimming cut 5 bases from V and 6 bases from J; bases unmatched to any gene: 6. Germline values: CDR1 SEHNR, CDR2 FQNEAQ (reference sequence). The CDR3 sequence is 14 residues long. CDR3 sequence: CASSDNTGGQPQHF. In DNA, the CDR3 is TGTGCCAGCAGCGATAACACAGGGGGTCAGCCCCAGCATTTT.

This clonotype was counted between two and nine times. The chain carries TRBV6-1 and TRBJ2-7, with TRBD1 matching over 8 bases. CDR1 is MNHNS and CDR2 is SASEGT in the germline V gene. The CDR3 totals 14 residues. J gave up 1 base and V 6 bases, and 5 bases lay outside the gene matches. CDR3 loop: CASRIDRGSYEQYF. As DNA, the CDR3 is TGTGCCAGCAGGATTGACAGGGGATCCTACGAGCAGTACTTC.

This clonotype has at least ten counts. This sequence joins TRBV27 and TRBJ2-2, with a tentative D call TRBD2 (6 bases). Per the germline V gene, CDR1 is MNHEY and CDR2 is SMNVEV (reference sequence). Trimming stripped 1 base from V and 0 bases from J, with 9 bases between. CDR3 length: 16 residues. The CDR3 region is CASSLYGGSNTGELFF. The CDR3 DNA reads as TGTGCCAGCAGTTTATATGGGGGGTCGAACACCGGGGAGCTGTTTTTT.

This clonotype appeared many times. This chain links TRBV11-2 with TRBJ2-3, with TRBD2 matching over 8 bases. Germline V gene data show CDR1 as SGHAT and CDR2 as FQNNGV. V was clipped by 5 bases and J by 4 bases; unmatched bases: 17. This CDR3 is 18 amino acids long. This CDR3 reads CASSRDLGVAGLADTQYF. In DNA, the CDR3 is TGTGCCAGCAGCAGAGACCTCGGAGTAGCGGGACTCGCAGATACGCAGTATTTT.

This clonotype was detected many times. The V and J genes are TRBV2 and TRBJ1-2, with 7 bases fitting TRBD1. CDR1 is SNHLY and CDR2 is FYNNEI in the germline V gene. The CDR3 spans 15 residues. The V segment lost 1 base and the J segment 5 bases; nucleotides outside the gene matches: 7. The CDR3 DNA reads TGTGCCAGCAGTGAAGACGAAGGGGGCCGGTATGGCTACACCTTC. Amino acid sequence: CASSEDEGGRYGYTF.

This clonotype was found many times. V is TRBV27 and J is TRBJ2-7; perhaps TRBD1 as D (6 bases). The length of the CDR3 is 13 residues. CDR1 and CDR2 from the germline V gene are MNHEY and SMNVEV (reference sequence). V lost 6 bases, J lost 3 bases, and 12 bases lay in between. CDR3: CASRPGQNYEQYF. DNA of the CDR3: TGTGCCAGCAGACCGGGACAAAACTACGAGCAGTACTTC.

The rearrangement joins TRBV19 to TRBJ2-1; 9 positions agree with TRBD2. V lost 5 bases, J lost 2 bases, and 4 bases stayed unmatched. CDR3 length equals 15 residues. Per germline, CDR1 LNHDA and CDR2 SQIVND (reference sequence). CDR3 DNA sequence: TGTGCCAGTAGTTCAGTAGCGGGAGCCTACAATGAGCAGTTCTTC. This codes for CASSSVAGAYNEQFF.

The J gene is TRBJ1-5, the V gene TRBV28; 8 bases agree with TRBD1. Germline V CDR1 and CDR2: MDHEN, SYDVKM. CDR3 size: 15 residues. Trimming took 4 bases from V and 5 from J; bases not matched to a gene: 7. CDR3 sequence (DNA): TGTGCCAGCAGTTCGCAGGACAGGGCGTATCAGCCCCAGCATTTT. This translates into CASSSQDRAYQPQHF.

Many counts were recorded for this clonotype. The chain uses TRBV2 and TRBJ2-3; tentatively, D is TRBD2 (5 bases). This CDR3 has 14 residues. The germline gives CDR1 SNHLY, CDR2 FYNNEI. V lost 6 bases, J lost 1 base, and 11 bases lay in between. The CDR3 nucleotides read TGTGCCAGCAGCGTTATTAGCGGCACAGATACGCAGTATTTT. This translates into CASSVISGTDTQYF.

This clonotype was seen at least ten times. The chain links TRBV20-1 to TRBJ1-1; D is unresolved. Germline CDR1 reads DFQATT; CDR2 reads SNEGSKA (reference sequence). There are 11 residues in the CDR3. V lost 5 bases and J 1 base, leaving 5 bases between the germline ends. CDR3 loop: CSAFPNTEAFF. For the CDR3, the DNA is TGCAGTGCTTTCCCGAACACTGAAGCTTTCTTT.

This clonotype occurred many times. The CDR3 bases are TGTGCCACCAGTGATATTCGGGACGGAATCTACGAGCAGTACTTC. It translates to CATSDIRDGIYEQYF. The chain combines TRBV24-1 with TRBJ2-7; D may correspond to TRBD1 or TRBD2 (5 bases each). This CDR3 has 15 residues. The V gene lost 3 bases and the J gene lost 3 bases, with 14 bases spanning the gap. From germline, CDR1 is KGHDR and CDR2 SFDVKD.

Many counts were recorded for this clonotype. V is TRBV27 and J is TRBJ2-3; no definite D call. CDR1 and CDR2 from the germline V gene are MNHEY and SMNVEV (reference sequence). V gave up 4 bases and J gave up 2 bases, with 13 bases separating them. This CDR3 has 15 residues. In DNA form, the CDR3 reads TGTGCCAGCAGTTCCTTCCAGATGGACACAGATACGCAGTATTTT. Translation gives CASSSFQMDTDTQYF.

The sample holds a few counts of this clonotype. The CDR3 DNA is TGCAGTGCTAGAGACGAGTGGCCTAACTCCTACGAGCAGTACTTC. It yields the protein CSARDEWPNSYEQYF. This chain uses TRBV20-1 with TRBJ2-7; D gene uncertain. Deletions cut 0 bases from V and 0 bases from J, with 12 bases between. The germline CDR1 and CDR2 sequences are DFQATT and SNEGSKA (reference sequence). This CDR3 comprises 15 residues.

This clonotype has a count of ten or more. This rearrangement joins TRBV20-1 to TRBJ1-1, with TRBD1 matching 10 bases. CDR3 length: 14 amino acids. CDR1 is DFQATT, CDR2 SNEGSKA, per germline (reference sequence). J lost 7 bases, V lost 6 bases, and 11 bases had no gene match. This CDR3 is CSATTGGLLSEAFF. Written as DNA, the CDR3 is TGCAGTGCCACGACAGGGGGCCTCCTCAGTGAAGCTTTCTTT.

Only a few counts were recorded for this clonotype. The gene calls are TRBV19 and TRBJ2-1; 9 bases line up with TRBD2. The CDR3 spans 14 residues. The germline CDR1 and CDR2 sequences are LNHDA and SQIVND (reference sequence). J was trimmed by 4 bases and V by 7 bases; bases with no gene match: 5. The CDR3 reads CASTVSGSYNEQFF. DNA for the CDR3: TGTGCCAGTACCGTTAGCGGGAGTTACAATGAGCAGTTCTTC.

A few counts support this clonotype. DNA for the CDR3: TGTGCCAGCTTCAGGGTACGGATCTTGAACACTGAAGCTTTCTTT. Amino acids: CASFRVRILNTEAFF. This chain joins TRBV6-1 and TRBJ1-1, with D possibly matching TRBD1 (5 bases). The CDR3 consists of 15 residues. The germline V and J ends were trimmed by 8 bases and 0 bases, with 16 bases remaining between them. CDR1 and CDR2 (germline): MNHNS, SASEGT.

The rearrangement uses TRBV14 and TRBJ2-7, with a possible D match to TRBD1 (5 bases). CDR3 length: 12 residues. V was cut by 4 bases and J by 6 bases, with 10 bases left in between. Germline V gives CDR1 SGHDN, CDR2 FVKESK. CDR3 sequence reads: CASSRVQVEQYF. As DNA, the CDR3 is TGTGCCAGCAGCCGGGTACAGGTCGAGCAGTACTTC.

At least ten counts were recorded for this clonotype. The chain links TRBV20-1 to TRBJ2-5, with D possibly matching TRBD1 (5 bases). The V gene's germline CDR1 is DFQATT and CDR2 SNEGSKA (reference sequence). V was clipped by 1 base and J by 7 bases, with 19 bases between them. The CDR3 spans 15 residues. The CDR3 nucleotides are TGCAGTGCTAGAGTTCTACAACAGGCTACCGGGACCCAGTACTTC. Translating it yields CSARVLQQATGTQYF.

This clonotype was picked up a small number of times. The chain has TRBV25-1 and TRBJ1-1; D might be TRBD1 (5 bases). Germline assignment: CDR1 MGHDK and CDR2 SYGVNS. The CDR3 extends over 15 amino acids. With 1 base removed from V and 1 base from J, the gap between germline ends came to 10 bases. Here the CDR3 DNA reads TGTGCCAGCAGTGAATCCCTGGGGGGGAACACTGAAGCTTTCTTT. This gives the protein CASSESLGGNTEAFF.

In its sample, this clonotype was seen many times. This rearrangement joins TRBV18 to TRBJ1-2; D ambiguous. Germline V lookup: CDR1 KGHSH, CDR2 LQKENI. This CDR3 has 14 amino acids. V lost 0 bases to trimming and J lost 4 bases, with 9 bases between them. CDR3 protein: CASSPPLDGYGYTF. The CDR3 region has the DNA TGTGCCAGCTCACCACCGCTTGATGGCTATGGCTACACCTTC.

There are a few counts of this clonotype. The genes are TRBV6-2 or TRBV6-3 and TRBJ2-5; the match to TRBD1 covers 10 bases. Germline CDR1 MNHEY, CDR2 SVGEGT. J gave up 5 bases and V 7 bases, and 4 bases lay outside the gene matches. CDR3 length: 13 amino acids. Written as DNA, the CDR3 is TGTGCCAGCACTAGGGGACAGGGGGAGACCCAGTACTTC. This codes for CASTRGQGETQYF.

This clonotype was recorded many times. The gene calls are TRBV20-1 and TRBJ2-5; 10 nucleotides align to TRBD2. V was clipped by 6 bases and J by 5 bases; unmatched bases: 21. The CDR3 runs to 18 residues. Germline-derived CDR1 and CDR2 are DFQATT and SNEGSKA (reference sequence). The CDR3 protein is CSAEPPSGSGRNAETQYF. CDR3 nucleotides: TGCAGTGCCGAACCCCCTAGCGGGAGCGGACGTAACGCGGAGACCCAGTACTTC.

The V and J genes are TRBV11-3 and TRBJ1-1, with unresolved D. Germline CDR1 is SGHNT and CDR2 is YENEEA. The CDR3 spans 14 residues. Trimming removed 3 bases at V and 3 bases at J, with 11 bases between. The CDR3 DNA reads as TGTGCCAGCAGCTTGACCGCCCGGGACACTGAAGCTTTCTTT. This encodes CASSLTARDTEAFF.

V is TRBV7-2 and J is TRBJ2-1; possible D gene TRBD2, 6 bases. The CDR3 extends over 15 amino acids. Germline-derived CDR1 and CDR2 are SGHTA and FQGNSA. V was shortened by 10 bases and J by 7 bases, with 23 bases between the two germline ends. The CDR3 region has the DNA TGTGCCACCGCCCTTGCCTGGGGCGCGGGGAATGAGCAGTTCTTC. This gives the protein CATALAWGAGNEQFF. The complete variable domain, with remaining parts taken from reference TRBV7-2 and TRBJ2-1, reads GAGVSQSPSNKVTEKGKDVELRCDPISGHTALYWYRQSLGQGLEFLIYFQGNSAPDKSGLPSDRFSAERTGGSVSTLTIQRTQQEDSAVYLCATALAWGAGNEQFFGPGTRLTVL.